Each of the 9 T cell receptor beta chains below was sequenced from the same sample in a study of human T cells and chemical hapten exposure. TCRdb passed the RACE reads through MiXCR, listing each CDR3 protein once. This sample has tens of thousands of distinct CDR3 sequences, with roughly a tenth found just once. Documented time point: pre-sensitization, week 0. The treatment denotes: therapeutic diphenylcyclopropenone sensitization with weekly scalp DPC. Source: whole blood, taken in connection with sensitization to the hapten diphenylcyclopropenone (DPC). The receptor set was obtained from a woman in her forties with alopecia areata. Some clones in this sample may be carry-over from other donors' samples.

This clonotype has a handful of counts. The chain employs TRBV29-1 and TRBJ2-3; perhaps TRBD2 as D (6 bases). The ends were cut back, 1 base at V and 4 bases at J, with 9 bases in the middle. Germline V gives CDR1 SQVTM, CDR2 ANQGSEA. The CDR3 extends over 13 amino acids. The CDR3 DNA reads TGCAGCGTTGAAGGGGGGGATGCAGATACGCAGTATTTT. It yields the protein CSVEGGDADTQYF.

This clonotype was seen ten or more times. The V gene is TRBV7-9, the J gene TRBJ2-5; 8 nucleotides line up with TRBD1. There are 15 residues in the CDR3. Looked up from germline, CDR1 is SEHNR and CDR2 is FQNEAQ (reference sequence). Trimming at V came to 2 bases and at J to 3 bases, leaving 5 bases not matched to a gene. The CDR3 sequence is CASSLFQGAKETQYF. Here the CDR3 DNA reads TGTGCCAGCAGCTTATTCCAGGGGGCGAAAGAGACCCAGTACTTC.

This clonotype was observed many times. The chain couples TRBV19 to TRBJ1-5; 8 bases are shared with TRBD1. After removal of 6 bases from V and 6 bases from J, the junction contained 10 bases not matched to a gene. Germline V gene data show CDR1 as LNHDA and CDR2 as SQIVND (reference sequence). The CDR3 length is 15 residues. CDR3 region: CASSPQGARVQPQHF. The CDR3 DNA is TGTGCCAGTAGCCCGCAGGGGGCGCGAGTTCAGCCCCAGCATTTT.

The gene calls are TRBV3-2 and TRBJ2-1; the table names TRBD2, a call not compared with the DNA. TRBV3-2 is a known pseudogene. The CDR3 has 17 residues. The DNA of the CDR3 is TGTGCCAGCAACCAAGATAGAGGGCGTCGGGAACTGAATGAGCAGTTCTTC. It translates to CASNQDRGRRELNEQFF.

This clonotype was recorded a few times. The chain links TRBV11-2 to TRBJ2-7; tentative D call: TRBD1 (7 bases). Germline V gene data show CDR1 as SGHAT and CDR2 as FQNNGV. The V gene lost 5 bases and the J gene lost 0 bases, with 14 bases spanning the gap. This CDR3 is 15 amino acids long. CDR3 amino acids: CASSPARGDSYEQYF. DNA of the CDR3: TGTGCCAGCAGCCCGGCCAGGGGGGACTCCTACGAGCAGTACTTC.

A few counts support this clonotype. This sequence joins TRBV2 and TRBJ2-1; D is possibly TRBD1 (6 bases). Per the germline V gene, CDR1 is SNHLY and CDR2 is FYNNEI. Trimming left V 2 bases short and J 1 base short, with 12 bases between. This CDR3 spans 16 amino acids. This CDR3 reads CASSEWGRHSYNEQFF. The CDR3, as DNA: TGTGCCAGCAGTGAATGGGGGCGCCATTCCTACAATGAGCAGTTCTTC.

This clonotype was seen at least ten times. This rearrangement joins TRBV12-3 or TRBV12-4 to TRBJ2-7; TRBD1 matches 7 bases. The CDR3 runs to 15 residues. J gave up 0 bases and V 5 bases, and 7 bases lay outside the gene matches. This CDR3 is CASSSRQGISYEQYF. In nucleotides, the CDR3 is TGTGCCAGCAGTAGCAGACAGGGCATCTCCTACGAGCAGTACTTC.

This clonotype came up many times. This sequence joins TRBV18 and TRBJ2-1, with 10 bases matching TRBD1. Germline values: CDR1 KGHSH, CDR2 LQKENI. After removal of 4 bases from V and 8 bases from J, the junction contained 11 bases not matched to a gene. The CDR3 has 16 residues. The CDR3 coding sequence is TGTGCCAGCTCACTAGTAGGGACAGGGGTTAGCGATGAGCAGTTCTTC. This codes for CASSLVGTGVSDEQFF.

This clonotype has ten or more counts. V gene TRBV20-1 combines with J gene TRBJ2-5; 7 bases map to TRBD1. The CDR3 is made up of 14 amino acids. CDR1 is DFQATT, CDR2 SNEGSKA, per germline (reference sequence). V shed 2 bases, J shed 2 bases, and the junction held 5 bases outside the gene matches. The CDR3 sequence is CSARNRQGQETQYF. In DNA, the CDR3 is TGCAGTGCTAGAAACCGACAGGGACAAGAGACCCAGTACTTC.